The present T cell receptor (delta chain) was sequenced within a study of gamma-delta chains in newborns, infants, children. Study overall: Innate gammadelta T cells reportedly expand polyclonally right after birth, driven by microbial exposure, per the title.

V was pared by 3 bases and J by 3 bases, with 19 bases of the junction left unmatched. Germline assignment: CDR1 GEAIGNYY and CDR2 EKD. There are 20 residues in the CDR3. TCRdb reapplied CATT to the reads. The sample carries over 1,500 delta-chain clones, roughly 1% recorded once. As concerns this clone: The protein recorded in TCRdb matches a much larger clone and deviates from this DNA's translation at residue 6, suggesting a read error; the protein here is obtained by translating the DNA.

This sequence originates from a child who was a newborn, infant or young child, either healthy, febrile or measles-vaccinated (not recorded which). This chain connects TRDV2 to TRDJ1, with 12 bases fitting TRDD3. Sequencing was done on a sample of blood. For the CDR3, the DNA is TGTGCCTGTGACCACGCCGGGCCTACTGGGGGATACTCAATACCCGATAAACTCATCTTT. It specifies CACDHAGPTGGYSIPDKLIF.